These 8 T cell receptor beta chains were sequenced from one sample in a study of technical replicates of blood from a handful of donors. Produced via immunoSEQ multiplex PCR; TCRdb's table is partial and in-frame only. Of 60,000 to 65,000 clones listed, about 86% are singletons. Sequencing was carried out using PBMCs. The receptors were sampled from a human donor in good health. Some clones in this sample may be carry-over from other donors' samples.

This clone has only a few counts. This chain joins TRBV7-9 and TRBJ2-7; perhaps TRBD2 as D (5 bases). The V gene lost 5 bases and the J gene lost 1 base, with 9 bases spanning the gap. Germline lookup yields CDR1 SEHNR and CDR2 FQNEAQ (reference sequence). This CDR3 spans 13 amino acids. This chain's CDR3 is CASSPTGSYEQYF. In nucleotides, the CDR3 is TGTGCCAGCAGCCCCACGGGATCCTACGAGCAGTACTTC.

This rearrangement joins TRBV7-2 to TRBJ1-5, with TRBD1 matching 7 bases. This CDR3 has 15 residues. The junction had 8 bases not matched to a gene; V was cut back by 5 bases and J by 4 bases. From germline, CDR1 is SGHTA and CDR2 FQGNSA. In nucleotides, the CDR3 is TGTGCCAGCAGCCTTCGACAGGGCCGGAATCAGCCCCAGCATTTT. Protein product: CASSLRQGRNQPQHF.

V gene TRBV5-1 combines with J gene TRBJ2-5; D is possibly TRBD1 (6 bases). CDR1 is SGHRS and CDR2 is YFSETQ in the germline V gene. There are 16 residues in the CDR3. Trimming cost V 0 bases and J 0 bases, with 12 bases left between them. CDR3 in DNA: TGCGCCAGCAGCTTGGTCGCAGGGGTGTACCAAGAGACCCAGTACTTC. Translation gives CASSLVAGVYQETQYF. The full variable domain, with the rest looked up from reference TRBV5-1 and TRBJ2-5, is KAGVTQTPRYLIKTRGQQVTLSCSPISGHRSVSWYQQTPGQGLQFLFEYFSETQRNKGNFPGRFSGRQFSNSRSEMNVSTLELGDSALYLCASSLVAGVYQETQYFGPGTRLLVL.

J is TRBJ1-2 and V is TRBV7-8; a possible D gene is TRBD1 (6 bases). This CDR3 has 12 residues. The V end was cut by 2 bases, the J end by 6 bases, with 7 bases between. Germline V lookup: CDR1 SGHVS, CDR2 FQNEAQ. The CDR3, as DNA: TGTGCCAGCAGCTTACGGGACAATGGCTACACCTTC. Amino acid sequence: CASSLRDNGYTF. The full variable domain, rest sourced from reference TRBV7-8 and TRBJ1-2, is GAGVSQSPRYKVAKRGQDVALRCDPISGHVSLFWYQQALGQGPEFLTYFQNEAQLDKSGLPSDRFFAERPEGSVSTLKIQRTQQEDSAVYLCASSLRDNGYTFGSGTRLTVV.

The rearrangement uses TRBV18 and TRBJ1-1, with D unclear. The CDR3 loop spans 15 amino acids. From germline, CDR1 is KGHSH and CDR2 LQKENI. Trimming removed 2 bases from V and 5 bases from J, with 15 bases in between. Here the CDR3 reads CASSPGPERWTEAFF. The CDR3, as DNA: TGTGCCAGCTCACCAGGGCCAGAACGGTGGACTGAAGCTTTCTTT.

The chain joins TRBV7-2 to TRBJ1-1; maybe TRBD1 (5 bases). V was pared by 4 bases and J by 1 base, with 10 bases between. Germline V lookup: CDR1 SGHTA, CDR2 FQGNSA. The CDR3 loop spans 14 amino acids. CDR3 residues: CASSYQGANTEAFF. For the CDR3, the DNA is TGTGCCAGCAGCTATCAGGGCGCGAACACTGAAGCTTTCTTT.

This chain uses TRBV5-1 with TRBJ1-1; TRBD1 is a possible D gene (5 bases). The length of the CDR3 is 14 residues. Germline V CDR1 and CDR2: SGHRS, YFSETQ. The ends were cut back, 4 bases at V and 8 bases at J, with 18 bases in the middle. The CDR3 here is CASSKDGGSMEAFF. CDR3 nucleotide sequence: TGCGCCAGCAGCAAGGACGGGGGGTCAATGGAAGCTTTCTTT.

This sequence joins TRBV5-4 and TRBJ1-2; D gene unclear. The CDR3 extends over 13 amino acids. Germline lookup yields CDR1 SGHNT and CDR2 YYREEE (reference sequence). V shed 0 bases and J shed 8 bases, with 11 bases lying between them. The CDR3, as DNA: TGTGCCAGCAGCTTGGAGCCTACCCGGGGCTACACCTTC. Translation gives CASSLEPTRGYTF.